This T cell receptor (beta chain) was captured by sequencing in a study of T cells in Graves' hyperthyroidism and ophthalmopathy (dated by TCRdb to about 2019). In terms of the full investigation: Peripheral blood samples were taken at initial diagnosis, before any treatment was given. To identify TCR V-J signatures that set the groups apart, the researchers used a discovery cohort of more than 95 patients, made up of some 41 with Graves' ophthalmopathy and 57 with stable Graves' hyperthyroidism. Prospective prediction of ophthalmopathy was tested in an independent validation cohort of 18 to 20 hyperthyroidism patients and 17 patients who later progressed to ophthalmopathy. The approximately 100 discovery patients were divided at random into training and test sets in a 7:3 ratio. Thyroid tissue and blood T-cell repertoires from six Graves' hyperthyroidism patients were also compared in the study. Following sampling, methimazole starting at 30 mg daily was given to hyperthyroidism patients, and high-dose intravenous methylprednisolone was given to ophthalmopathy patients. According to the paper, TCR Vbeta CDR3 sequencing was carried out on 135 peripheral blood samples, which came from under 50 ophthalmopathy, under 85 hyperthyroidism and roughly 17 progressor patients.

This clonotype occurred many times. Its antigen is currently not known. No clone much larger than this one lies a single base away; base qualities are absent. What the study reported, not specific to this receptor: Sample size was not statistically predetermined, and investigators were not blinded to group allocation. During validation, the model predicted progression to ophthalmopathy a median of around 7 months ahead of onset, with approximately 71% sensitivity and roughly 75% specificity. Most expanded thyroid clonotypes (frequency above 0.001) were also detected in blood, suggesting blood repertoires may reflect thyroid immune responses. In cross-validation, a model built on a 13 V-J signature told ophthalmopathy apart from stable hyperthyroidism with 85% to 90% sensitivity and around 83% specificity, and in testing the same model reached 80%/75%.

Stable Graves' hyperthyroidism was defined as no progression to ophthalmopathy during 18 months of follow-up. Hyperthyroidism patients were newly diagnosed, with disease duration under 2 months, and aged 18 to 65 years. Exclusion was applied to patients with uncontrolled infections, other autoimmune diseases, pregnancy or lactation. Clinical symptoms, serum thyroxine and TRAb, thyroid ultrasound, and orbital computed tomography formed the basis for the diagnoses. PBMCs were separated from 7.5 to 10 ml of fresh peripheral blood using Ficoll-Paque density gradient centrifugation. Total RNA was extracted using Trizol reagent, and RNA quality was assessed on an Agilent 2100 Bioanalyzer. Amplification of TCR beta CDR3 regions was carried out from RNA transcripts. A first-round RT-PCR of the TCR CDR3 used the HTBI primer set with the Qiagen OneStep RT-PCR kit. The libraries were constructed in a second round of multiplex PCR and then size-selected and purified. The libraries were sequenced on an Illumina HiSeq2000 using paired-end 100 bp reads. Processing in the source paper ran as follows. Raw data were processed with SOAPnuke, discarding reads with adapters, uncalled bases, mean Phred below 15, or no exact constant-primer or identifier match. COPE v1.2.5 was used to merge the high-quality paired reads, and each unique nucleotide sequence was defined as a clonotype. Clonotypes were aligned to IMGT TRBV, TRBD and TRBJ reference segments using MiTCR v1.1. Only V-J combinations with frequency above 0.0001, covering roughly 99% of repertoires, were analysed. The TCS score was defined as the ratio of F50 (clonal expansion) to E x V (chaos), calculated using BLOSUM62-based TCRdist between CDR3 peptides within each V-J. Welch's t-statistics and random forest reduced 500 to 550 V-J features to around 14, which were used in a naive Bayes classifier (R e1071). TCRdb reran the public reads through fastp at Q25 and MiXCR, keeping productive beta chains. Rows merge per CDR3 protein into single entries with the most common DNA and genes. V and J calls and clone size were set by TCRdb, not the authors. Recorded for this sample are 400,000 to 550,000 distinct CDR3 sequences; around an eighth of them occurred a single time. The ten largest clones add up to over 15% of the sample.

The sequenced sample was blood. The source is a woman under 30 with Graves' hyperthyroidism.

The nucleotides are TGTGCCAGCATCAGGCCAAAGGAGGAGACCCAGTACTTC. Translated, it gives CASIRPKEETQYF. Rearrangement joined TRBV2 to TRBJ2-5, with the D gene uncertain. Relative to germline, V is 7 bases shorter and J is 5 bases shorter, with 14 bases between their ends. Taken from the germline V gene, the CDR1 and CDR2 loops are SNHLY and FYNNEI. There are 13 amino acids in the CDR3, from cysteine to phenylalanine inclusive. Only the CDR3 DNA is retained, 39 bases long and in frame from the first base.